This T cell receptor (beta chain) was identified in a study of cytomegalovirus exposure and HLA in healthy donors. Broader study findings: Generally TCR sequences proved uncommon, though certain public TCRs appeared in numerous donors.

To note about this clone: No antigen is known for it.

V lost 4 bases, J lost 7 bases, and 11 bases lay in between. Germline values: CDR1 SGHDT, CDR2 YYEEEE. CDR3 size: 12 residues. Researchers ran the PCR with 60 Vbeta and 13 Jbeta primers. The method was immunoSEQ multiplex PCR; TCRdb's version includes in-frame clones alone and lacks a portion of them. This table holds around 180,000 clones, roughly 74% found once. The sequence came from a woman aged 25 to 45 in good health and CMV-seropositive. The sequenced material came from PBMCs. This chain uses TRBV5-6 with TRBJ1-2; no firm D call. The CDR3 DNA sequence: TGTGCCAGCAGCCCGCTGACGGGTGGCTACACCTTC. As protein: CASSPLTGGYTF.